Sequencing of this T cell receptor (beta chain) was carried out in a study of blood T cell repertoires in COVID-19. Study background: Donors in the United States, Italy and Spain gave samples during acute or convalescent COVID-19. Nucleic acid was either cDNA or gDNA, and it came from T cells, B-cell-depleted T cells, or PBMCs.

TCRdb's copy holds only in-frame clones and misses some; the assay was immunoSEQ multiplex PCR. The table has some 150,000 clones, approximately 84% seen once. Trimming stripped 2 bases from V and 0 bases from J, with 14 bases between. The CDR3 extends over 17 amino acids. From germline, CDR1 is MNHNS and CDR2 SASEGT. The receptor's source is a human donor in a cohort sampled during active COVID-19. The sequenced material came from peripheral blood. The chain uses TRBV6-1 and TRBJ2-4; D may be TRBD1 (5 bases). The CDR3 loop is CASSEPGRTLAKNIQYF. The DNA of the CDR3 is TGTGCCAGCAGTGAACCCGGCCGGACACTAGCCAAAAACATTCAGTACTTC.